This T cell receptor beta chain came from a study of blood T cell repertoires in COVID-19. This CDR3 contains 16 residues. Germline V gene sequence: CDR1 SGHVS, CDR2 FQNEAQ. With 0 bases clipped from V and 7 bases from J, the junction kept 8 bases outside the gene matches. Authors' data handling: Quantification of nucleated cells was approximated via reference gene primer amplification. TCRdb's copy holds only in-frame clones and misses some; the assay was immunoSEQ multiplex PCR. From that table come the V and J calls and clone size; the DNA was used to work out D and trimming. Here the sample spans roughly 230,000 clones, roughly 80% being singletons. This clone was recorded at least ten times.

This chain uses TRBV7-8 with TRBJ1-2; 10 nucleotides agree with TRBD1. Sample: peripheral blood. The receptor was derived from a man between 45 and 60 years old with active or convalescent COVID-19. The CDR3 loop is CASSLAGQGVLGGYTF. DNA of the CDR3: TGTGCCAGCAGCTTAGCAGGACAGGGGGTTTTAGGTGGCTACACCTTC.